The 27 T cell receptor beta chains given below trace back to one sample, sequenced in a study of shared T cell receptors in the human thymus listed by TCRdb under 2021. Libraries were made using the immunoSEQ multiplex PCR assay. Imported from immuneACCESS, the table was reduced by TCRdb to in-frame sequences with V and J called. These copies leave out some clones; in studies compared against another copy, an unresolved V gene accounts for under half, and the cause of the remainder is not known. Within this sample are over 650,000 clones, with more than 70% of them counted one time only. The ten largest clones represent roughly 0.0089% of the sample. These same data were also listed under a study on human thymus T cells.

Sequenced material: thymocytes. All receptors derive from a boy in the first two years of life with a congenital heart defect. Donor details come from another sample of the same person, matched by shared clones.

J is TRBJ1-5 and V is TRBV18, with 7 positions matching TRBD1. The germline CDR1 and CDR2 sequences are KGHSH and LQKENI. The CDR3 extends over 15 amino acids. The J segment lost 0 bases and the V segment lost 3 bases, leaving 2 bases of the junction unmatched. DNA for the CDR3: TGTGCCAGCTCACCCGACAGGGTTAGCAATCAGCCCCAGCATTTT. Amino acids: CASSPDRVSNQPQHF.

The CDR3, as DNA: TGTGCCAGCAGCTTGTACAGGATAGATGTGACCGTCCGCTCTGGAAACACCATATATTTT. Translating it yields CASSLYRIDVTVRSGNTIYF. The chain couples TRBV5-8 to TRBJ1-3, with D possibly matching TRBD1 (5 bases). CDR1 is SGHTS, CDR2 YDEGEE, per germline. Trimming removed 1 base at V and 0 bases at J, with 23 bases between. The CDR3 totals 20 residues.

The chain uses TRBV12-5 and TRBJ2-5; possible D gene TRBD1, 5 bases. The germline V and J ends were trimmed by 1 base and 1 base, with 19 bases remaining between them. Germline V gene lookup returns CDR1 LGHNT and CDR2 FRNRAP. The CDR3 consists of 18 residues. In nucleotides, the CDR3 is TGTGCTAGTGGTTTGGCAGATAAACTACAGGTCTCCCAAGAGACCCAGTACTTC. Translation gives CASGLADKLQVSQETQYF.

This chain uses TRBV10-3 with TRBJ1-1; unclear D gene. This CDR3 is 12 amino acids long. The V gene lost 3 bases and the J gene lost 5 bases, with 7 bases spanning the gap. The germline V gene has CDR1 ENHRY and CDR2 SYGVKD. The CDR3 spells CAISDGETEAFF. The CDR3 nucleotides read TGTGCCATCAGTGACGGGGAAACTGAAGCTTTCTTT.

In nucleotides, the CDR3 is TGTGCCATCACCGAGGGCGGGACGGGGAACACTGAAGCTTTCTTT. This codes for CAITEGGTGNTEAFF. This rearrangement joins TRBV10-3 to TRBJ1-1, with a tentative D call TRBD1 (5 bases). CDR3 length: 15 residues. CDR1 and CDR2 (germline): ENHRY, SYGVKD. V shed 7 bases and J shed 1 base, with 16 bases lying between them.

The gene calls are TRBV28 and TRBJ1-2; perhaps TRBD1 as D (5 bases). Trimming left V 3 bases short and J 8 bases short, with 22 bases between. The CDR3 spans 16 residues. Germline V gene lookup returns CDR1 MDHEN and CDR2 SYDVKM. CDR3 DNA sequence: TGTGCCAGCAGTTTCGTTGTTCGGGGGGTTCTATGCGGCTACACCTTC. Translating it yields CASSFVVRGVLCGYTF.

The J gene is TRBJ2-7, the V gene TRBV7-9; the match to TRBD2 covers 8 bases. This CDR3 region has 15 residues. J was trimmed by 4 bases and V by 2 bases; bases with no gene match: 7. The germline V gene has CDR1 SEHNR and CDR2 FQNEAQ (reference sequence). The DNA of the CDR3 is TGTGCCAGCAGCTTAAGGACTAGCAAAAAGTACGAGCAGTACTTC. Its protein is CASSLRTSKKYEQYF.

This sequence joins TRBV29-1 and TRBJ2-7, with a tentative D call TRBD2 (5 bases). The germline V and J ends were trimmed by 6 bases and 2 bases, with 17 bases remaining between them. CDR3 size: 14 residues. Per germline, CDR1 SQVTM and CDR2 ANQGSEA. The CDR3 DNA reads TGCAGCGTCCGCCGTCGCGACGGGGCCTACGAGCAGTACTTC. Translating it yields CSVRRRDGAYEQYF.

The genes are TRBV5-8 and TRBJ1-5, with D possibly matching TRBD1 (6 bases). V gave up 5 bases and J gave up 0 bases, with 12 bases separating them. CDR1 SGHTS and CDR2 YDEGEE come from the germline V gene. The CDR3 totals 15 residues. CDR3 residues: CASRAGQISNQPQHF. The CDR3 DNA reads TGTGCCAGCAGGGCTGGACAGATTAGCAATCAGCCCCAGCATTTT. Based on the CDR3 plus reference TRBV5-8 and TRBJ1-5, the full variable domain is EAGVTQSPTHLIKTRGQQATLRCSPISGHTSVYWYQQALGLGLQFLLWYDEGEERNRGNFPPRFSGRQFPNYSSELNVNALELEDSALYLCASRAGQISNQPQHFGDGTRLSIL.

This rearrangement joins TRBV7-2 to TRBJ2-7; the match to TRBD1 covers 9 bases. CDR3 length: 15 amino acids. V gave up 1 base and J gave up 6 bases; unmatched junction bases: 7. Per the germline V gene, CDR1 is SGHTA and CDR2 is FQGNSA. CDR3 sequence: CASSLVGTGYCEQYF. CDR3 DNA sequence: TGTGCCAGCAGCTTAGTGGGGACAGGGTATTGCGAGCAGTACTTC.

CDR3 amino acids: CASSRQGGTEAFF. CDR3 DNA sequence: TGTGCCAGCAGTAGGCAGGGAGGCACTGAAGCTTTCTTT. This chain joins TRBV6-1 and TRBJ1-1; perhaps TRBD1 as D (5 bases). Trimming removed 5 bases from V and 4 bases from J, with 11 bases in between. The CDR3 contains 13 residues. Germline CDR1 MNHNS, CDR2 SASEGT.

The chain recombines TRBV19 with TRBJ1-3; 7 bases align to TRBD1. Germline V gene lookup returns CDR1 LNHDA and CDR2 SQIVND (reference sequence). This CDR3 region has 16 residues. V gave up 10 bases and J gave up 0 bases; unmatched junction bases: 12. CDR3 nucleotide sequence: TGTGCCACGACAGGGCCAGCTGCATACTCTGGAAACACCATATATTTT. Translated: CATTGPAAYSGNTIYF.

The rearrangement uses TRBV27 and TRBJ2-2; TRBD1 matches 7 bases. CDR1 MNHEY and CDR2 SMNVEV come from the germline V gene (reference sequence). Trimming cost V 7 bases and J 0 bases; bases outside gene matches: 11. The CDR3 is 17 amino acids. The CDR3 bases are TGTGCCAGCACCCCCCGTGTGGGACAGACGAACACCGGGGAGCTGTTTTTT. Translating it yields CASTPRVGQTNTGELFF.

The chain links TRBV7-6 to TRBJ2-6; tentatively, D is TRBD1 (6 bases). The germline V and J ends were trimmed by 5 bases and 0 bases, with 17 bases remaining between them. CDR3 size: 18 residues. Germline lookup yields CDR1 SGHVS and CDR2 FNYEAQ. CDR3 coding DNA: TGTGCCAGCAGCCCCGGACAGCAGACTTACTCTGGGGCCAACGTCCTGACTTTC. This gives the protein CASSPGQQTYSGANVLTF. The full variable domain, its missing parts supplied by reference TRBV7-6 and TRBJ2-6, is GAGVSQSPRYKVTKRGQDVALRCDPISGHVSLYWYRQALGQGPEFLTYFNYEAQQDKSGLPNDRFSAERPEGSISTLTIQRTEQRDSAMYRCASSPGQQTYSGANVLTFGAGSRLTVL.

There are a few counts of this clone. The chain couples TRBV29-1 to TRBJ2-5; 7 bases are shared with TRBD2. The CDR3 spans 13 residues. CDR1 is SQVTM and CDR2 is ANQGSEA in the germline V gene. V was clipped by 6 bases and J by 5 bases; unmatched bases: 9. The CDR3 is CSVYSGEEETQYF. Written as DNA, the CDR3 is TGCAGCGTATACAGCGGGGAGGAGGAGACCCAGTACTTC.

This chain connects TRBV7-9 to TRBJ2-2, with D unclear. The CDR3 spans 14 residues. Germline V gene sequence: CDR1 SEHNR, CDR2 FQNEAQ (reference sequence). Trimming pared 5 bases from V and 4 bases from J, leaving 11 bases between. CDR3 coding DNA: TGTGCCAGCAGCCCCCGTTCGTTCACCGGGGAGCTGTTTTTT. This gives the protein CASSPRSFTGELFF.

This clone was seen only once. J is TRBJ2-5 and V is TRBV10-3; TRBD1 agrees at 12 bases. The CDR3 covers 14 residues. Germline CDR1 reads ENHRY; CDR2 reads SYGVKD. V was clipped by 2 bases and J by 7 bases; unmatched bases: 2. CDR3 DNA: TGTGCCATCAGTGAGGGGACAGGGGGCCTGACCCAGTACTTC. It yields the protein CAISEGTGGLTQYF.

This chain connects TRBV7-9 to TRBJ1-2; TRBD1 matches at 7 bases. Unmatched junction bases numbered 9, after V lost 0 bases and J lost 2 bases. The CDR3 is made up of 17 amino acids. Looked up from germline, CDR1 is SEHNR and CDR2 is FQNEAQ (reference sequence). The CDR3 protein is CASSLARGQSINYGYTF. For the CDR3, the DNA is TGTGCCAGCAGCTTAGCTAGGGGGCAGAGTATAAACTATGGCTACACCTTC.

The chain links TRBV13 to TRBJ2-3, with D perhaps TRBD2 (5 bases). Germline loops: CDR1 PRHDT, CDR2 FYEKMQ (reference sequence). V was cut by 5 bases and J by 4 bases, with 16 bases left in between. This CDR3 contains 15 residues. This chain's CDR3 is CASSQLVSEPDTQYF. CDR3 in DNA: TGTGCCAGCAGCCAACTAGTGAGTGAACCAGATACGCAGTATTTT.

This chain links TRBV10-3 with TRBJ2-3, with D possibly being TRBD1 (5 bases). Germline lookup yields CDR1 ENHRY and CDR2 SYGVKD. V was trimmed by 4 bases and J by 4 bases, leaving 15 bases between them. The CDR3 is 15 residues long. CDR3 sequence reads: CAISGGGTGSDTQYF. The CDR3 DNA reads TGTGCCATCAGTGGGGGCGGTACGGGCTCAGATACGCAGTATTTT.

The rearrangement links TRBV28 to TRBJ2-6; TRBD1 matches 7 bases. CDR3 length: 18 residues. V shed 5 bases and J 0 bases; nucleotides not matched to a gene: 10. CDR1 is MDHEN and CDR2 is SYDVKM in the germline V gene. The CDR3: CASSPIQGDPSGANVLTF. In DNA, the CDR3 is TGTGCCAGCAGTCCCATCCAGGGGGATCCCTCTGGGGCCAACGTCCTGACTTTC.

The V gene is TRBV4-1, the J gene TRBJ1-5; TRBD1 aligns across 7 bases. This CDR3 spans 16 amino acids. CDR1 is MGHRA, CDR2 YSYEKL, per germline. V shed 4 bases, J shed 7 bases, and the junction held 13 bases outside the gene matches. CDR3 region: CASSPADRESGQPQHF. Here the CDR3 DNA reads TGCGCCAGCAGCCCAGCTGACAGGGAGAGCGGCCAGCCCCAGCATTTT.

The J gene is TRBJ1-2, the V gene TRBV5-1; the D is unclear. With 0 bases removed from V and 4 bases from J, the gap between germline ends came to 10 bases. Germline V gene sequence: CDR1 SGHRS, CDR2 YFSETQ. The CDR3 contains 14 residues. CDR3 in DNA: TGCGCCAGCAGCTTGGATAGCGACCTCTATGGCTACACCTTC. Protein sequence: CASSLDSDLYGYTF.

Of note for this clone: The junction does not match germline at one end; this may be a read error. The sample holds other DNA sequences that translate to the same CDR3. The chain has TRBV27 and TRBJ2-7; D possibly corresponds to TRBD2 (6 bases). There are 14 residues in the CDR3. Germline V gene sequence: CDR1 MNHEY, CDR2 SMNVEV (reference sequence). Here the CDR3 DNA reads TGTGCCAGCAGTCTATCGGGACTTAGACCCGAGCAGTACTTC. It codes for CASSLSGLRPEQYF.

The chain combines TRBV28 with TRBJ1-1; D might be TRBD1 (6 bases). Trimming pared 2 bases from V and 1 base from J, leaving 14 bases between. The CDR3 length is 16 residues. Germline V gene sequence: CDR1 MDHEN, CDR2 SYDVKM. The CDR3 region is CASSLLRDTENTEAFF. In DNA, the CDR3 is TGTGCCAGCAGTTTACTCCGGGACACAGAGAACACTGAAGCTTTCTTT.

Remarks on this clone: Other DNA sequences within the sample encode an identical CDR3. The chain uses TRBV2 and TRBJ1-6; D perhaps matches TRBD1 (6 bases). With 6 bases removed from V and 7 bases from J, the gap between germline ends came to 13 bases. CDR1 SNHLY and CDR2 FYNNEI come from the germline V gene. The CDR3 covers 14 residues. Written as DNA, the CDR3 is TGTGCCAGCAGGAAGGACAGTAGCAATTCACCCCTCCACTTT. This encodes CASRKDSSNSPLHF.

This chain uses TRBV14 with TRBJ2-2; the D gene is possibly TRBD2 (5 bases). The CDR3 covers 19 residues. Trimming removed 0 bases from V and 5 bases from J, with 22 bases in between. CDR1 and CDR2 from the germline V gene are SGHDN and FVKESK. The CDR3 nucleotides are TGTGCCAGCAGCCAAGATAGGAGGTCGCAGGAGGTGGTGACCGGGGAGCTGTTTTTT. Translated, it gives CASSQDRRSQEVVTGELFF.